This T cell receptor (beta chain) comes out of a study of immune evolution from preneoplasia to lung adenocarcinoma. About the research overall: HLA loss of heterozygosity: about 7% AIS, about 15% MIA, about 31% ADC, none AAH.

Two lung cancer pathologists independently confirmed each histologic diagnosis. Comments on this clone: The antigen remains unidentified.

Points from the study as a whole: Clonality was highest in normal lung, lower in later-stage lesions apparently.

The data were produced by immunoSEQ multiplex PCR, yet TCRdb's version contains in-frame clones alone and is incomplete. Of some 9,200 clones listed, nearly 80% are singletons. This receptor was obtained from a person of 80 years or more with lung adenocarcinoma. What was sequenced was FFPE lung adenocarcinoma in situ tissue.

This CDR3 reads CASSPDSFYNEQFF. CDR3 DNA: TGTGCCAGCAGCCCGGACAGTTTCTACAATGAGCAGTTCTTC. The V gene is TRBV7-2, the J gene TRBJ2-1; the D gene is possibly TRBD1 (6 bases). In germline, CDR1 is SGHTA, CDR2 FQGNSA. V shed 5 bases and J shed 3 bases, with 11 bases lying between them. This CDR3 spans 14 amino acids.